This T cell receptor (beta chain) came from a study of identifying expanded T cells in peripheral blood. This clone was counted a single time. The antigen is not known. General study results and limits: Variance in clone template counts between approximately two-week samples significantly increased with total template count across all healthy donors. Technical replicates showed roughly 1.2 changed clones; approximately 2 weeks 15 to 20; four weeks 19.

Healthy donors had no documented immune events, such as infections, while sampled. The table came from immunoSEQ multiplex PCR; TCRdb's copy has only in-frame clones and leaves some out. This sample carries some 78,000 clones, 88% of them seen once, and the ten largest clones take about 20%. Per germline, CDR1 KGHSH and CDR2 LQKENI. This CDR3 has 13 residues. Between the trimmed V and J ends, which lost 2 bases and 3 bases, there was a span of 8 bases. The chain joins TRBV18 to TRBJ2-7; the D is unclear. The specimen sequenced was blood. This sequence originates from a person between 18 and 75 years old in good health. For the CDR3, the DNA is TGTGCCAGCTCACCAGTTCTTTTCTACGAGCAGTACTTC. It encodes CASSPVLFYEQYF.